Listed below are T cell receptor beta chains from one sample, sequenced in a study of cytomegalovirus exposure and HLA in healthy donors. The protocol was immunoSEQ multiplex PCR, while the TCRdb copy is restricted to in-frame clones and leaves out a portion. This sample has around 250,000 clones, with 75% to 85% found just once. Sequencing was carried out using PBMCs. These receptors came from a woman aged 60-75 years in good health and CMV-seropositive. CDR3s include the opening cysteine and the closing phenylalanine or tryptophan. Each record gives: clone size, D gene, J gene, V gene, CDR3 length, CDR3 protein, CDR3 DNA. A D gene is named only where the DNA matches it firmly. Size values are once, few and many counts, or a class for expanded clones, and some rows have none.

once,.,TRBJ1-5,TRBV19,16,CASSIDADRGNQPQHF,TGTGCCAGTAGTATAGACGCAGATAGGGGAAATCAGCCCCAGCATTTT
.,TRBD2,TRBJ2-1,TRBV30,15,CAWRNSGRGLGEQFF,TGTGCCTGGAGGAATAGCGGGAGGGGTCTGGGGGAGCAGTTCTTC
once,.,TRBJ1-2,TRBV28,15,CASSPTNDWAYGYTF,TGTGCCAGCAGCCCGACAAATGATTGGGCGTATGGCTACACCTTC
.,TRBD1,TRBJ1-3,TRBV27,14,CASSPDRVVNTIYF,TGTGCCAGCAGTCCTGACAGGGTTGTAAACACCATATATTTT
.,TRBD1,TRBJ1-1,TRBV29-1,12,CSARTGSAEAFF,TGCAGCGCACGGACAGGGAGCGCTGAAGCTTTCTTT
.,.,TRBJ1-1,TRBV4-1,14,CASSNGGANTEAFF,TGCGCCAGCAGCAATGGAGGGGCGAACACTGAAGCTTTCTTT
.,.,TRBJ1-1,TRBV14,14,CASSRLRGNTEAFF,TGTGCCAGCAGCCGCCTCAGGGGCAACACTGAAGCTTTCTTT
.,TRBD2,TRBJ2-1,TRBV7-3,15,CASSFLAGASNEQFF,TGTGCCAGCAGCTTCCTAGCGGGAGCAAGTAATGAGCAGTTCTTC
.,TRBD1,TRBJ1-4,TRBV2,14,CASRRTGPNEKLFF,TGTGCCAGCAGAAGGACAGGACCAAATGAAAAACTGTTTTTT
.,.,TRBJ2-1,TRBV30,12,CASPTEGNEQFF,TGTGCCTCTCCGACAGAAGGCAATGAGCAGTTCTTC
few,TRBD2,TRBJ2-1,TRBV7-9,15,CASSSKLAGYNEQFF,TGTGCCAGCAGCTCCAAACTAGCGGGGTACAATGAGCAGTTCTTC
.,TRBD2,TRBJ2-3,TRBV7-9,15,CASSPGTSVGDTQYF,TGTGCCAGCAGCCCCGGGACTAGCGTAGGAGATACGCAGTATTTT
.,TRBD2,TRBJ2-1,TRBV9,15,CASSASSGRMDEQFF,TGTGCCAGCAGCGCCTCTAGCGGGAGAATGGATGAGCAGTTCTTC
.,.,TRBJ1-5,TRBV6-6,13,CASSRDGNQPQHF,TGTGCCAGCAGCAGGGATGGGAATCAGCCCCAGCATTTT
.,.,TRBJ2-7,TRBV5-1,16,CASSPILKGLSYEQYF,TGCGCCAGCAGCCCTATATTGAAGGGGCTCTCCTACGAGCAGTACTTC
.,TRBD1,TRBJ2-7,TRBV5-5,17,CASSEPGQGILTYEQYF,TGTGCCAGCAGCGAGCCGGGACAGGGGATCTTAACCTACGAGCAGTACTTC
.,.,TRBJ1-1,TRBV7-9,14,CASSFRSGPPEAFF,TGTGCCAGCAGCTTCCGGTCAGGGCCTCCCGAAGCTTTCTTT
few,TRBD1,TRBJ1-1,TRBV27,13,CASSRYQGGEAFF,TGTGCCAGCAGTCGATATCAGGGGGGTGAAGCTTTCTTT
.,.,TRBJ2-1,TRBV12-2,16,CASRSPERGSGNEQFF,TGTGCAAGTCGCTCCCCCGAAAGGGGTTCTGGCAATGAGCAGTTCTTC
.,.,TRBJ2-1,TRBV6-5,13,CASSYSRVNEQFF,TGTGCCAGCAGTTACTCCCGGGTGAATGAGCAGTTCTTC
.,TRBD1,TRBJ2-2,TRBV10-3,15,CAISRDRARAGELFF,TGTGCCATCAGCCGAGACAGGGCCCGGGCCGGGGAGCTGTTTTTT
few,.,TRBJ1-1,TRBV5-1,13,CASSLELNTEAFF,TGCGCCAGCAGCTTGGAGCTGAACACTGAAGCTTTCTTT
once,TRBD1,TRBJ1-2,TRBV4-1,13,CASSSPDRVRYTF,TGCGCCAGCAGCTCGCCCGACAGGGTTCGCTACACCTTC
.,.,TRBJ1-2,TRBV5-4,14,CASSFGGGDYGYTF,TGTGCCAGCAGCTTCGGGGGAGGCGACTATGGCTACACCTTC
.,TRBD1,TRBJ1-3,TRBV5-1,18,CASSSGQANLFSGNTIYF,TGCGCCAGCAGTTCGGGACAGGCGAACCTATTCTCTGGAAACACCATATATTTT
.,TRBD1,TRBJ1-2,TRBV6-5,13,CASSGQGWSGYTF,TGTGCCAGCAGTGGACAGGGTTGGAGTGGCTACACCTTC
few,TRBD2,TRBJ2-6,TRBV5-1,15,CASKREGGGANVLTF,TGCGCCAGCAAGCGGGAGGGAGGTGGGGCCAACGTCCTGACTTTC
few,.,TRBJ1-2,TRBV29-1,12,CSVEHELYGYTF,TGCAGCGTTGAACACGAACTCTATGGCTACACCTTC
.,TRBD1,TRBJ2-7,TRBV18,11,CASSPIGQGNF,TGTGCCAGCTCACCAATTGGACAGGGAAACTTC
once,TRBD1,TRBJ1-5,TRBV19,14,CASSIGDRSQPQHF,TGTGCCAGTAGTATAGGGGACAGAAGTCAGCCCCAGCATTTT
.,.,TRBJ1-1,TRBV5-1,15,CASSQRGTTDPEAFF,TGCGCCAGCAGCCAAAGGGGTACAACGGACCCTGAAGCTTTCTTT
few,.,TRBJ2-7,TRBV2,13,CASSDYRPHEQYF,TGTGCCAGCAGCGACTATAGACCGCACGAGCAGTACTTC
.,.,TRBJ2-7,TRBV6-1,14,CASSSQGPSYEQYF,TGTGCCAGCAGCTCCCAGGGGCCCTCCTACGAGCAGTACTTC
few,.,TRBJ2-7,TRBV30,14,CAWRRQGHSYEQYF,TGTGCCTGGAGGCGGCAGGGACACTCCTACGAGCAGTACTTC
.,TRBD2,TRBJ2-4,TRBV4-1,16,CASSNLAGGAKNIQYF,TGCGCCAGCAGCAACCTAGCGGGAGGGGCCAAAAACATTCAGTACTTC
.,.,TRBJ1-1,TRBV19,12,CASIRGMTEAFF,TGTGCCAGTATTAGGGGCATGACTGAAGCTTTCTTT
.,.,TRBJ2-5,TRBV4-1,15,CASSQDQGKKETQYF,TGCGCCAGCAGCCAAGATCAGGGGAAAAAAGAGACCCAGTACTTC
few,TRBD1,TRBJ2-7,TRBV5-1,15,CASSLQGQGINEQYF,TGCGCCAGCAGCCTCCAGGGACAGGGTATCAACGAGCAGTACTTC
.,TRBD1,TRBJ1-2,TRBV28,13,CASGSVQGYGYTF,TGTGCCAGCGGATCTGTACAGGGGTATGGCTACACCTTC
once,TRBD2,TRBJ2-1,TRBV7-8,15,CASSSQRLAGNEQFF,TGTGCCAGCAGCTCTCAACGACTAGCGGGAAATGAGCAGTTCTTC
once,.,TRBJ2-3,TRBV5-1,15,CASSLDLVGTDTQYF,TGCGCCAGCAGCTTGGATCTAGTAGGCACAGATACGCAGTATTTT
.,TRBD2,TRBJ2-5,TRBV4-1,14,CASGGGGRWETQYF,TGCGCCAGCGGCGGGGGCGGGAGGTGGGAGACCCAGTACTTC
.,.,TRBJ1-2,TRBV14,14,CASSQRGARYGYTF,TGTGCCAGCAGCCAACGGGGGGCGCGATATGGCTACACCTTC
.,TRBD1,TRBJ2-7,TRBV6-5,15,CASSYTGGRGWEQYF,TGTGCCAGCAGTTATACAGGGGGCCGAGGTTGGGAGCAGTACTTC
few,.,TRBJ2-3,TRBV10-1,14,CASSDGRGSDTQYF,TGCGCCAGCAGTGACGGCAGGGGATCGGATACGCAGTATTTT
.,.,TRBJ2-7,TRBV18,14,CASSPPEQGYEQYF,TGTGCCAGCTCACCACCGGAACAGGGCTACGAGCAGTACTTC
.,TRBD2,TRBJ2-5,TRBV11-2,13,CASSPQRGETQYF,TGTGCCAGCAGCCCACAGCGGGGAGAGACCCAGTACTTC
.,TRBD2,TRBJ2-3,TRBV28,15,CASSRGLADTDTQYF,TGTGCCAGCAGCCGGGGACTAGCGGATACAGATACGCAGTATTTT
once,TRBD1,TRBJ1-1,TRBV5-1,14,CASSRDSVNTEAFF,TGCGCCAGCAGCAGGGACAGTGTGAACACTGAAGCTTTCTTT
.,TRBD1,TRBJ2-7,TRBV5-1,15,CASGRGGTGRYEQYF,TGCGCCAGCGGACGAGGCGGGACAGGCCGCTACGAGCAGTACTTC
.,.,TRBJ1-1,TRBV7-3,15,CASSSGGWGNTEAFF,TGTGCCAGCTCCTCCGGAGGCTGGGGGAACACTGAAGCTTTCTTT
.,.,TRBJ1-4,TRBV18,16,CASSLTTGRDNEKLFF,TGTGCCAGCTCACTTACGACAGGACGAGATAATGAAAAACTGTTTTTT
.,.,TRBJ1-2,TRBV5-4,12,CASSPDTPSYTF,TGTGCCAGCAGCCCGGACACTCCCAGCTACACCTTC
.,TRBD1,TRBJ1-6,TRBV19,16,CASSIAQGARTSPLHF,TGTGCCAGTAGTATAGCCCAGGGGGCGAGGACTTCACCCCTCCACTTT
.,.,TRBJ2-7,TRBV10-3,12,CAISDGPYEQYF,TGTGCCATCAGTGATGGGCCCTACGAGCAGTACTTC
once,.,TRBJ1-4,TRBV14,15,CASSHRDIGNEKLFF,TGTGCCAGCAGCCACCGGGACATCGGTAATGAAAAACTGTTTTTT
.,.,TRBJ2-6,TRBV19,17,CASSMEGRSSGANVLTF,TGTGCCAGTAGTATGGAGGGGCGCAGCTCTGGGGCCAACGTCCTGACTTTC
.,TRBD1,TRBJ2-1,TRBV4-1,16,CASSQVFPGQGDEQFF,TGCGCCAGCAGCCAAGTCTTCCCAGGACAGGGCGATGAGCAGTTCTTC
.,.,TRBJ2-3,TRBV4-2,18,CASSQDYKREWSADTQYF,TGTGCCAGCAGCCAAGATTATAAGAGGGAGTGGAGTGCAGATACGCAGTATTTT